Listed below are T cell receptor beta chains from one sample, sequenced in a study of CD8+ T cells in alopecia areata. Assay used: immunoSEQ multiplex PCR; TCRdb lists only in-frame clones, some missing. This sample carries 150,000 to 200,000 clones, around 64% of them seen once, and the ten largest clones take 1.3%. The sequencing used CD4+ T cells sorted from blood, collected around week 49, from a patient treated with tofacitinib. Every receptor here comes from a human donor with alopecia areata. CDR3s include the opening cysteine and the closing phenylalanine or tryptophan. Fields, in order: V gene, J gene, CDR3 length, D gene, clone size, CDR3 protein, CDR3 DNA. The D gene is left open where the match is weak. Clone sizes are given selectively: once, few, many, or a class where the clone is expanded.

TRBV10-3	TRBJ2-1	15	-	few	CAIRSSWGNYNEQFF	TGTGCCATCAGAAGTTCTTGGGGAAACTACAATGAGCAGTTCTTC
TRBV4-2	TRBJ2-7	16	-	-	CASSQDRQGTSYEQYF	TGTGCCAGCAGCCAAGATCGCCAGGGGACTTCCTACGAGCAGTACTTC
TRBV27	TRBJ2-3	15	-	once	CASSLRGPGTDTQYF	TGTGCCAGCAGCCTCCGGGGGCCGGGCACAGATACGCAGTATTTT
TRBV30	TRBJ1-6	13	TRBD1	-	CAAGDRGNSPLHF	TGTGCCGCCGGGGACAGGGGAAATTCACCCCTCCACTTT
TRBV29-1	TRBJ1-1	15	-	once	CSVAPERSKGAEAFF	TGCAGCGTTGCCCCCGAGCGGTCGAAGGGGGCTGAAGCTTTCTTT
TRBV29-1	TRBJ1-1	11	TRBD1	-	CSVTGGTEAFF	TGCAGCGTGACAGGGGGTACTGAAGCTTTCTTT
TRBV7-3	TRBJ2-1	15	TRBD1	-	CASSHGDREYNEQFF	TGTGCCAGCAGCCATGGGGACAGGGAGTATAATGAGCAGTTCTTC
TRBV7-2	TRBJ1-1	15	-	once	CASSIGISMNTEAFF	TGTGCCAGCAGCATCGGGATATCCATGAACACTGAAGCTTTCTTT
TRBV11-2	TRBJ2-1	14	-	-	CASSLAGTYNEQFF	TGTGCCAGCAGCTTAGCCGGTACCTACAATGAGCAGTTCTTC
TRBV27	TRBJ1-2	15	TRBD1	-	CASSTRQGRGSGYTF	TGTGCCAGCAGTACGAGACAGGGACGGGGGAGTGGCTACACCTTC
TRBV29-1	TRBJ2-6	16	TRBD1	once	CSVEGQGASGANVLTF	TGCAGCGTTGAGGGACAGGGGGCCTCTGGGGCCAACGTCCTGACTTTC
TRBV18	TRBJ1-1	14	-	-	CASSFKTEGTEAFF	TGTGCCAGCTCGTTTAAAACTGAGGGGACAGAAGCTTTCTTT
TRBV4-3	TRBJ1-1	13	-	-	CASSLAQLGEAFF	TGCGCCAGCAGCCTCGCGCAGCTGGGTGAAGCTTTCTTT
TRBV5-1	TRBJ2-3	15	-	-	CASSSSGEPTDTQYF	TGCGCCAGCAGCTCCAGCGGAGAGCCCACAGATACGCAGTATTTT
TRBV5-1	TRBJ2-2	13	-	few	CASSFSLTGELFF	TGCGCCAGCAGCTTTTCTTTGACCGGGGAGCTGTTTTTT
TRBV30	TRBJ2-1	12	-	-	CAWSQSVGEQFF	TGTGCCTGGAGCCAGAGTGTCGGGGAGCAGTTCTTC
TRBV30	TRBJ1-5	12	-	-	CAWSPLLGPQHF	TGTGCCTGGAGTCCACTCCTAGGGCCCCAGCATTTT
TRBV29-1	TRBJ2-1	11	-	-	CSVADGGGPFF	TGCAGCGTGGCTGACGGAGGGGGGCCGTTCTTC
TRBV6-5	TRBJ2-3	15	TRBD2	-	CASSYSSGGANTQYF	TGTGCCAGCAGTTACTCGAGCGGGGGGGCGAATACGCAGTATTTT
TRBV2	TRBJ2-7	15	TRBD2	few	CATRRAGVPSYEQYF	TGTGCCACCCGACGGGCGGGGGTCCCCTCCTACGAGCAGTACTTC
TRBV11-2	TRBJ2-4	16	-	-	CASSLDRVAGENIQYF	TGTGCCAGCAGCTTAGATCGGGTGGCTGGTGAAAACATTCAGTACTTC
TRBV29-1	TRBJ2-7	16	TRBD1	-	CSVGIRGQGSPHEQYF	TGCAGCGTTGGAATTAGAGGACAGGGGAGCCCCCACGAGCAGTACTTC
TRBV29-1	TRBJ2-5	12	-	-	CSVVEGGETQYF	TGCAGCGTTGTTGAAGGGGGAGAGACCCAGTACTTC
TRBV29-1	TRBJ2-5	11	-	-	CTVRVQETQYF	TGCACCGTCAGGGTTCAGGAGACCCAGTACTTC
TRBV15	TRBJ1-1	15	TRBD1	-	CATSSGQGVGTEAFF	TGTGCCACCAGCAGCGGACAGGGGGTAGGAACTGAAGCTTTCTTT
TRBV2	TRBJ2-4	16	TRBD2	few	CASSEGAGGLANIQYF	TGTGCCAGCAGTGAAGGGGCCGGGGGACTAGCGAACATTCAGTACTTC
TRBV14	TRBJ2-5	15	-	-	CASSQGFRGQETQYF	TGTGCCAGCAGCCAAGGGTTCAGGGGACAAGAGACCCAGTACTTC
TRBV9	TRBJ1-3	16	-	-	CASSVGIKAVGNTIYF	TGTGCCAGCAGCGTAGGGATTAAGGCGGTTGGAAACACCATATATTTT
TRBV10-3	TRBJ2-7	13	-	-	CAISEGTSYEQYF	TGTGCCATCAGTGAGGGTACCTCCTACGAGCAGTACTTC
TRBV6-6	TRBJ1-6	14	TRBD1	-	CASSYGQDGSPLHF	TGTGCCAGCAGTTATGGACAGGATGGTTCACCCCTCCACTTT
TRBV6-6	TRBJ2-6	15	TRBD2	-	CASSMGEGGANVLTF	TGTGCCAGCAGTATGGGGGAGGGTGGGGCCAACGTCCTGACTTTC
TRBV14	TRBJ2-1	12	-	-	CASSQAGNEQFF	TGTGCCAGCAGCCAAGCTGGGAATGAGCAGTTCTTC
TRBV6-5	TRBJ1-3	15	-	-	CASSYSIPPGNTIYF	TGTGCCAGCAGTTACTCGATCCCCCCTGGAAACACCATATATTTT
TRBV2	TRBJ2-6	18	TRBD2	few	CASVGSGGARGGANVLTF	TGTGCCAGCGTTGGTAGCGGGGGGGCCCGGGGAGGGGCCAACGTCCTGACTTTC
TRBV29-1	TRBJ2-1	16	TRBD2	few	CSVVGLRDYPYNEQFF	TGCAGCGTTGTCGGTCTCCGGGACTACCCCTACAATGAGCAGTTCTTC
TRBV5-1	TRBJ2-3	15	TRBD1	-	CASSLRGQRTDTQYF	TGCGCCAGCAGCTTGAGGGGGCAGAGGACAGATACGCAGTATTTT
TRBV29-1	TRBJ2-1	12	-	-	CSAKFLYNEQFF	TGCAGCGCAAAATTCTTGTACAATGAGCAGTTCTTC
TRBV29-1	TRBJ1-4	16	TRBD1	-	CSVVGNRGVRLEKLFF	TGCAGCGTTGTTGGGAACAGGGGTGTCCGACTTGAAAAACTGTTTTTT
TRBV6-5	TRBJ2-1	14	TRBD2	-	CASSPGTSGNEQFF	TGTGCCAGCAGCCCCGGGACTAGCGGCAATGAGCAGTTCTTC
TRBV6-6	TRBJ2-5	12	-	-	CASSILEKTQYF	TGTGCCAGCAGTATCCTAGAGAAGACCCAGTACTTC
TRBV29-1	TRBJ1-1	13	-	once	CSVEGRVYTEAFF	TGCAGCGTTGAAGGCAGGGTGTACACTGAAGCTTTCTTT
TRBV15	TRBJ1-2	14	-	-	CATSRDRGNYGYTF	TGTGCCACCAGCAGAGACAGGGGAAACTATGGCTACACCTTC